This TCR beta chain was identified in a study of PD-L1 blockade in urothelial cancer. Study at large: Administration of atezolizumab to patients began in about 2014, at 1,200 mg intravenously every 3 weeks. Samples came from 3 weeks, at the second dose, and 6 weeks into treatment.

The data were produced by immunoSEQ multiplex PCR, yet TCRdb's version contains in-frame clones alone and is incomplete. The sample shows 87,000 or so clones, 80% to 85% of them seen only once. Time point defined: pretreatment peripheral blood. The CDR3 spans 15 residues. CDR1 and CDR2 (germline): MDHEN, SYDVKM. With 6 bases removed from V and 8 bases from J, the gap between germline ends came to 21 bases. This TCR was sampled from a man aged 55 to 69 with urothelial cancer. This rearrangement joins TRBV28 to TRBJ2-3; maybe TRBD1 (7 bases). Specimen: PBMCs, collected around atezolizumab (anti-PD-L1) treatment. The CDR3, as DNA: TGTGCCAGCAGCCCCACCGGGACAGCCGGGGGTACGCAGTATTTT. As protein: CASSPTGTAGGTQYF.